The clone carrying this T cell receptor (beta chain) was seen only a few times. Its antigen is not identified. These data are taken from a study of T cells in Graves' hyperthyroidism and ophthalmopathy. The PBMCs were taken from approximately 9.7 ml of fresh peripheral blood. What was amplified from RNA transcripts were TCR beta CDR3 regions. The TCR CDR3 was amplified in a first-round RT-PCR using the HTBI primer set. TCRdb re-analysed the multiplex PCR reads in MiXCR, keeping a single row per CDR3 protein. The sample shows about 740,000 distinct CDR3 sequences, about 14% of them seen only once. General observations from the study: Ophthalmopathy was identified by the model a median around 6.9 months ahead of onset. In the analysis, a 13 V-J model separated ophthalmopathy from stable hyperthyroidism.

Sequences were obtained from blood. The sequence derives from a woman under 30 with Graves' hyperthyroidism.

The CDR3 bases are TGTGCCAGCAGTGAACTCCTGGACACTGAAGCTTTCTTT. Encoded protein: CASSELLDTEAFF. The chain is built from TRBV6-1 and TRBJ1-1, with D uncertain. The CDR3 runs 13 residues. Germline V gene sequence: CDR1 MNHNS, CDR2 SASEGT. V gave up 2 bases and J gave up 3 bases, with 7 bases separating them.